The source of this T cell receptor beta chain is a study of cytomegalovirus exposure and HLA in healthy donors. Points from the study as a whole: Researchers reported in a later analysis that a missense DCLRE1C variant was tied to TCR beta V- and J-gene trimming.

Regarding this clone: The antigen is unknown.

This CDR3 comprises 16 residues. Germline CDR1 and CDR2: SGDLS and YYNGEE. V was clipped by 2 bases and J by 4 bases, with 13 bases between them. It was with 60 Vbeta and 13 Jbeta primers that the PCR ran. Profiling relied on immunoSEQ multiplex PCR, and the TCRdb table lists in-frame clones only, not all of them. The sample carries 150,000 to 200,000 clones, approximately 80% recorded once. The receptor comes from a male donor in good health and CMV-seronegative. The chain has TRBV9 and TRBJ2-6, with D tentatively TRBD1 (5 bases). Sequencing was done on a sample of PBMCs. In DNA, the CDR3 is TGTGCCAGCAGCGTCCCTCAGGGTTCGGGGGCCAACGTCCTGACTTTC. It specifies CASSVPQGSGANVLTF.